This TCR beta chain derives from a study of Tregs in tolerant kidney transplant recipients. The CDR3 has 13 amino acids. Germline loops: CDR1 SGHDT, CDR2 YYEEEE. V lost 4 bases and J lost 4; bases outside the gene matches: 2. Method: immunoSEQ multiplex PCR; TCRdb's copy keeps in-frame clones and lacks some. The repertoire holds about 83,000 clones, with roughly 98% as singletons. This clonotype was obtained from a human donor who received a combined kidney and bone marrow transplant. Sequenced material: CD4+ T cells from blood, taken before the transplant. The rearrangement joins TRBV5-6 to TRBJ2-3; 8 positions agree with TRBD1. The CDR3 DNA reads TGTGCCAGCAGCCCGGGACAGGCAGATACGCAGTATTTT. It encodes CASSPGQADTQYF.